This is a list of T cell receptor beta chains from one sample in a study of blood T cell repertoires in COVID-19. Only in-frame clones appear in the TCRdb table, and some are missing; sequencing was by immunoSEQ multiplex PCR. The table includes around 230,000 clones, around 85% detected once. The sequenced sample was peripheral blood. The receptors come from a woman of 80 years or more with acute or convalescent COVID-19. CDR3s include the opening cysteine and the closing phenylalanine or tryptophan. The D gene is left open where the match is weak. Where a row states a size, it is once, few, many or the class of an expanded clone; other rows omit it.

>TRBJ1-4|TRBD1|TRBV7-3|-
TGTGCCAGCAGCTTCACAGGGGGCGCTGGTGAAAAACTGTTTTTT
CASSFTGGAGEKLFF
>TRBJ2-3|TRBD2|TRBV7-8|-
TGTGCCAGCAGTTTTGGGACTAGCGGGGGTGGTACAGATACGCAGTATTTT
CASSFGTSGGGTDTQYF
>TRBJ1-2|-|TRBV13|-
TGTGCCAGCAGCTTAGGGGGGAGGGGTACCGGCTACACCTTC
CASSLGGRGTGYTF
>TRBJ2-3|-|TRBV5-6|few
TGTGCCAGCAGCTTCGGTGATACGCAGTATTTT
CASSFGDTQYF
>TRBJ2-1|-|TRBV27|-
TGTGCCAGCAGTACCCGGCCCCCTAGCTCCTACAATGAGCAGTTCTTC
CASSTRPPSSYNEQFF
>TRBJ2-1|-|TRBV7-8|once
TGTGCCAGCATCCTACCAGGACAGAGCTCCTACAATGAGCAGTTCTTC
CASILPGQSSYNEQFF
>TRBJ1-6|-|TRBV11-2|-
TGTGCCAGCAGCTTTTCCGGTCTTAATAATTCACCCCTCCACTTT
CASSFSGLNNSPLHF
>TRBJ1-6|TRBD1|TRBV7-8|few
TGTGCCAGCAGTTTTGGACAGGGGGGATCACCCCTCCACTTT
CASSFGQGGSPLHF
>TRBJ2-1|-|TRBV10-1|-
TGCGCCAGCAGGTTATCTCTCTACGGTGAGCAGTTCTTC
CASRLSLYGEQFF
>TRBJ1-1|-|TRBV5-5|-
TGTGCCAGCAGCTTGACGGGTGACACTGAAGCTTTCTTT
CASSLTGDTEAFF
>TRBJ2-1|TRBD2|TRBV18|once
TGTGCCAGCTCAAACAGCGGGAGTATTTACAATGAGCAGTTCTTC
CASSNSGSIYNEQFF
>TRBJ2-7|-|TRBV5-1|-
TGCGCCAGTGCGGGCCCTGGGGCCTACGAGCAGTACTTC
CASAGPGAYEQYF
>TRBJ1-2|-|TRBV5-5|-
TGTGCCAGCAGCTTGGATTGGGCCCTTAACTATGGCTACACCTTC
CASSLDWALNYGYTF
>TRBJ1-3|-|TRBV6-1|-
TGTGCCAGCAGTGAAATGACAACCTCTGGAAACACCATATATTTT
CASSEMTTSGNTIYF
>TRBJ2-1|-|TRBV7-2|-
TGTGCCAGCAGCTTAGTAGGGGGGGCCTACAATGAGCAGTTCTTC
CASSLVGGAYNEQFF
>TRBJ1-4|TRBD1|TRBV6-2/TRBV6-3|-
TGTGCCAGCAGTTACCCGGACAGGGTGGGAGCTAATGAAAAACTGTTTTTT
CASSYPDRVGANEKLFF
>TRBJ2-3|-|TRBV2|few
TGTGCCAGCAGGCACAGGGATACAGATACGCAGTATTTT
CASRHRDTDTQYF
>TRBJ1-2|TRBD1|TRBV5-1|-
TGCGCCAGCAGCTTGGCGGGACAGCTCTATGGCTACACCTTC
CASSLAGQLYGYTF
>TRBJ1-2|TRBD1|TRBV3-1/TRBV3-2|-
TGTGCCAGCAGCGCCCGGACAGGCTTCTATGGCTACACCTTC
CASSARTGFYGYTF
>TRBJ2-3|-|TRBV10-2|-
TGCGCCAGCAGTGGTTCGACAGCCAACCCCACAGATACGCAGTATTTT
CASSGSTANPTDTQYF
>TRBJ2-3|TRBD1|TRBV5-1|-
TGCGCCAGCAGCGCCTGGACAGGGGTGGCAGATACGCAGTATTTT
CASSAWTGVADTQYF
>TRBJ2-5|-|TRBV7-2|-
TGTGCCAGCAGCTTCCTTCTAGAGACCCAGTACTTC
CASSFLLETQYF
>TRBJ1-2|-|TRBV6-5|-
TGTGCCAGCAGCCTTTATGGGGCAGGGGTCAACGGCTACACCTTC
CASSLYGAGVNGYTF
>TRBJ1-2|-|TRBV7-6|few
TGTGCCAGCAGCTTAGGGGTCAGGGAAGACTATGGCTACACCTTC
CASSLGVREDYGYTF
>TRBJ1-2|TRBD1|TRBV2|-
TGTGCCAGCAGACGAAATAACTATCAACTCGGGACAGGCTATGGCTACACCTTC
CASRRNNYQLGTGYGYTF
>TRBJ1-2|TRBD1|TRBV5-1|few
TGCGCCAGCAGCTCGGGGACAGGGGGTCCAAATCGCCCCTCCTTC
CASSSGTGGPNRPSF
>TRBJ1-2|TRBD1|TRBV18|few
TGTGCCAGCTCGGAAGCCGGGACAGGGATCTATGGCTACACCTTC
CASSEAGTGIYGYTF
>TRBJ1-2|-|TRBV12-3/TRBV12-4|-
TGTGCCAGCAGTTCGGGGAGTAACTATGGCTACACCTTC
CASSSGSNYGYTF
>TRBJ1-6|-|TRBV2|-
TGTGCCAGCAAACCCCTCCAAAACAATAATTCACCCCTCCACTTT
CASKPLQNNNSPLHF
>TRBJ1-4|-|TRBV2|-
TGTGCCAGCAATAGGGACATTGGTAATGAAAAACTGTTTTTT
CASNRDIGNEKLFF
>TRBJ1-1|-|TRBV5-1|-
TGCGCCAGCAGCTTTCGATCGGGTTCTTTGAACACTGAAGCTTTCTTT
CASSFRSGSLNTEAFF
>TRBJ2-1|TRBD2|TRBV19|-
TGTGCCAGTGGACCTCGTGCGCGGGAGGACAATGAGCAGTTCTTC
CASGPRAREDNEQFF
>TRBJ2-5|TRBD1|TRBV7-6|-
TGTGCCAGCAGCTTCAAACGGGACAGGGAGGCTGAGACCCAGTACTTC
CASSFKRDREAETQYF
>TRBJ2-3|TRBD1|TRBV6-4|-
TGTGCCAGCAGTGACTCGAACAGGGGCAGCACAGATACGCAGTATTTT
CASSDSNRGSTDTQYF
>TRBJ2-5|TRBD1|TRBV27|-
TGTGCCAGCAGTTTATTGGGACAGGCCATGGAGACCCAGTACTTC
CASSLLGQAMETQYF
>TRBJ1-2|TRBD1|TRBV27|-
TGTGCCAGCAGGCCGACAGGGGGGGACTATGGCTACACCTTC
CASRPTGGDYGYTF
>TRBJ1-5|TRBD1|TRBV11-2|-
TGTGCCAGCAGCCCCGGGACAGGGTTCGAGCAGCCCCAGCATTTT
CASSPGTGFEQPQHF
>TRBJ1-2|TRBD1|TRBV11-2|-
TGTGCCAGCAGCCGGGGACAGTACTATGGCTACACCTTC
CASSRGQYYGYTF
>TRBJ2-3|TRBD2|TRBV10-3|-
TGTGCCATCAGTGTACACCTAGCGGGGGCGGCTAGCACAGATACGCAGTATTTT
CAISVHLAGAASTDTQYF
>TRBJ1-2|-|TRBV6-5|-
TGTGCCAGCAGTCCCCCGGGAATCGGCTACACCTTC
CASSPPGIGYTF
>TRBJ1-1|TRBD1|TRBV28|-
TGTGCCAGCAGAAAAGCAGGGGGCAACACTGAAGCTTTCTTT
CASRKAGGNTEAFF
>TRBJ2-3|TRBD1|TRBV18|-
TGTGCCAGCTCACCAGGGGTTGGGACAGCCACAGATACGCAGTATTTT
CASSPGVGTATDTQYF
>TRBJ2-1|TRBD1|TRBV9|-
TGTGCCAGCAGCGCTGACAGGGCTCTCAATGAGCAGTTCTTC
CASSADRALNEQFF
>TRBJ2-7|TRBD2|TRBV30|-
TGTGCCTGGAGTGTCATAAGGACTAGCGGGAGTTTCCACGAGCAGTACTTC
CAWSVIRTSGSFHEQYF
>TRBJ2-1|TRBD2|TRBV10-2|-
TGCGCCACCTTACTAGCGGGAGTCGGCAATGAGCAGTTCTTC
CATLLAGVGNEQFF
>TRBJ1-4|TRBD1|TRBV6-6|-
TGTGCCAGCAGTTACTTCGCCCGGGACAGGCTGTTTTTT
CASSYFARDRLFF
>TRBJ2-1|-|TRBV30|once
TGTGCCTGGAAGCTAGACTTGGACAATGAGCAGTTCTTC
CAWKLDLDNEQFF